A selection of T cell receptor beta chains follows, all from one sample in a study of cytomegalovirus exposure and HLA in healthy donors. TCRdb's copy holds only in-frame clones and misses some; the assay was immunoSEQ multiplex PCR. The data contain approximately 140,000 clones, approximately 83% of them seen just once; the ten biggest clones take up 3.5% to 5%. The sequenced sample was PBMCs. The receptors were sampled from a middle-aged man in good health and CMV-seropositive. The CDR3 runs from the conserved cysteine through the conserved F or W. D genes are given only for firm matches. The size field is filled for only some rows; it gives once, few, many or a size class.

abundance	v_gene	d_gene	len	j_gene	CDR3nt	CDR3aa
NA	TRBV4-3	NA	14	TRBJ2-7	TGCGCCAGCAGCCAAGTGCGTCAGGTCAGCGAGCAGTACTTC	CASSQVRQVSEQYF
NA	TRBV18	TRBD1	15	TRBJ2-2	TGTGCCAGCTCACCACAGGGGGCCGACACCGGGGAGCTGTTTTTT	CASSPQGADTGELFF
NA	TRBV4-3	NA	14	TRBJ2-7	TGCGCCAGCAGCCAAGTGGGAAGGGGTTACGAGCAGTACTTC	CASSQVGRGYEQYF
NA	TRBV29-1	TRBD1	12	TRBJ1-2	TGCAGCGTCGCCGGACAGGGGCATGGCTACACCTTC	CSVAGQGHGYTF
few	TRBV19	TRBD2	15	TRBJ2-1	TGTGCCAGTACTCCCCCCGGACTAGCGATCGATGAGCAGTTCTTC	CASTPPGLAIDEQFF
NA	TRBV6-6	TRBD1	12	TRBJ1-2	TGTGCCAGCAGTGAGACAGGGTCCGGCTACACCTTC	CASSETGSGYTF
NA	TRBV27	TRBD1	17	TRBJ2-7	TGTGCCAGCAGCCGACAGGGCCCACTGCCCCAACGTCTCGAGCAGTACTTC	CASSRQGPLPQRLEQYF
NA	TRBV27	NA	14	TRBJ1-2	TGTGCCAGCAGCTCCCTCCCAGGCAGCTATGGCTACACCTTC	CASSSLPGSYGYTF
NA	TRBV13	NA	15	TRBJ1-1	TGTGCCAGCAGCCGGGGGTGGGCGGCTAACACTGAAGCTTTCTTT	CASSRGWAANTEAFF
NA	TRBV7-9	NA	17	TRBJ2-6	TGTGCCAGCAGCAACCAGGGACACCTCTCTGGGGCCAACGTCCTGACTTTC	CASSNQGHLSGANVLTF
NA	TRBV27	TRBD1	15	TRBJ2-1	TGTGCCAGCAGTGAAGGCAGGGGGCCCTACAATGAGCAGTTCTTC	CASSEGRGPYNEQFF
NA	TRBV5-1	TRBD1	15	TRBJ1-1	TGCGCCAGCAGCTTGGCCGGACAGGGGAACACTGAAGCTTTCTTT	CASSLAGQGNTEAFF
NA	TRBV7-9	NA	13	TRBJ2-3	TGTGCCAGCAGCACATCCCCGGGGAGTACGCAGTATTTT	CASSTSPGSTQYF
NA	TRBV19	TRBD2	17	TRBJ2-1	TGTGCCAGTAGACCAAGGTGGACTAGCGGGGCACGCGATGAGCAGTTCTTC	CASRPRWTSGARDEQFF
NA	TRBV7-9	NA	16	TRBJ1-2	TGTGCCAGCAGCCCGCAACAGGGATTAGAGGGCTATGGCTACACCTTC	CASSPQQGLEGYGYTF
NA	TRBV6-5	NA	13	TRBJ1-1	TGTGCCAGCTCGAGAATTGGAGGGACTGAAGCTTTCTTT	CASSRIGGTEAFF
NA	TRBV13	NA	11	TRBJ2-1	TGTGCCAGCAGGACTAGTCATGAGCAGTTCTTC	CASRTSHEQFF
NA	TRBV10-3	NA	12	TRBJ2-7	TGTGCCATCCTGCGGGACAGCTACGAGCAGTACTTC	CAILRDSYEQYF
NA	TRBV11-3	TRBD1	15	TRBJ2-7	TGTGCCAGCAGCTTAGGCAGGGGGCGCATCAACGAGCAGTACTTC	CASSLGRGRINEQYF
NA	TRBV5-1	NA	14	TRBJ1-1	TGCGCCAGCACCTTCGAGGGAAGAGGCACTGAAGCTTTCTTT	CASTFEGRGTEAFF
NA	TRBV9	NA	15	TRBJ2-7	TGTGCCAGCAGCGTAGGGGTAGCGGACTCCTACGAGCAGTACTTC	CASSVGVADSYEQYF
NA	TRBV6-5	TRBD1	15	TRBJ1-1	TGTGCCAGCAGTTACGGGGGACAGGGTTATATGTCGGCTTTCTTT	CASSYGGQGYMSAFF
NA	TRBV10-3	NA	13	TRBJ1-2	TGTGCCATCAGTGATGAGGCGGCCTATGGCTACACCTTC	CAISDEAAYGYTF
NA	TRBV19	NA	15	TRBJ2-7	TGTGCCAGTAGTATTGGGGCACTAGCTGCAGGGGAGCAGTACTTC	CASSIGALAAGEQYF
NA	TRBV2	TRBD1	14	TRBJ1-4	TGTGCCAGCAGACGACAGGGGTCCAATGAAAAACTGTTTTTT	CASRRQGSNEKLFF
NA	TRBV12-5	TRBD1	15	TRBJ2-1	TGTGCTAGTGCTTTGGAACAGGGGATCGGGAATGAGCAGTTCTTC	CASALEQGIGNEQFF
few	TRBV7-9	NA	12	TRBJ1-6	TGTGCCAGCAGCTTCGGTAATTCACCCCTCCACTTT	CASSFGNSPLHF
NA	TRBV18	NA	14	TRBJ1-5	TGTGCCAGCTCACCCGGACACAAGGAACAGCCCCAGCATTTT	CASSPGHKEQPQHF
NA	TRBV27	TRBD1	16	TRBJ1-2	TGTGCCAGCAGTTTACCCGACAGGGCTGATAACTATGGCTACACCTTC	CASSLPDRADNYGYTF
NA	TRBV5-1	NA	12	TRBJ2-7	TGCGCCAGCAGCCTCTCCGGCTACGAGCAGTACTTC	CASSLSGYEQYF
NA	TRBV10-3	NA	15	TRBJ1-1	TGTGCCATCAGTTGGGAGGGTGGGTACGTCGCTGAAGCTTTCTTT	CAISWEGGYVAEAFF
few	TRBV6-5	TRBD2	15	TRBJ2-7	TGTGCCAGCAGTTACTCTATAGGACTAGTAGGCGAGCAGTACTTC	CASSYSIGLVGEQYF
NA	TRBV6-5	NA	15	TRBJ1-6	TGTGCCAGCAGTTACGACACAGGGATCAATTCACCCCTCCACTTT	CASSYDTGINSPLHF
NA	TRBV9	TRBD2	16	TRBJ2-1	TGTGCCAGCAGCGTAGCGAGCGGGACCACCTACAATGAGCAGTTCTTC	CASSVASGTTYNEQFF
once	TRBV7-9	TRBD1	15	TRBJ2-2	TGTGCCGTTCTGCAGGGGGCGCAGAACACCGGGGAGCTGTTTTTT	CAVLQGAQNTGELFF
NA	TRBV7-6	TRBD2	19	TRBJ2-5	TGTGCCAGCAGCCCCCGACCGGGACTAGCGGGGGGACGCCAAGAGACCCAGTACTTC	CASSPRPGLAGGRQETQYF
NA	TRBV9	NA	17	TRBJ2-6	TGTGCCAGCAGCGTAGGCGGGGTAAGGTCTGGGGCCAACGTCCTGACTTTC	CASSVGGVRSGANVLTF
once	TRBV9	TRBD2	17	TRBJ2-7	TGTGCCAGCAGCGCCACCGGGACTAGCGGGGGTCCCTACGAGCAGTACTTC	CASSATGTSGGPYEQYF
NA	TRBV25-1	TRBD1	13	TRBJ1-2	TGTGCCAGCAGGAAGACAGGGGGTCATGGCTACACCTTC	CASRKTGGHGYTF
NA	TRBV5-6	NA	12	TRBJ2-7	TGTGCCAGCAGCTTCCGAGGCTACGAGCAGTACTTC	CASSFRGYEQYF
NA	TRBV6-5	NA	15	TRBJ1-2	TGTGCCAGCAGTCGAACCATAGACTGGGACTGGGGCTACACCTTC	CASSRTIDWDWGYTF
once	TRBV7-3	TRBD1	13	TRBJ1-1	TGTGCCAGCAGCTCAGGGGGGAACACTGAAGCTTTCTTT	CASSSGGNTEAFF
NA	TRBV11-2	NA	13	TRBJ1-5	TGTGCCAGCAGCTTAGACAGACTACAGCCCCAGCATTTT	CASSLDRLQPQHF
NA	TRBV6-5	NA	13	TRBJ1-1	TGTGCCAGCATTCCCAGAGGGTCCCTGGGGGCTTTCTTT	CASIPRGSLGAFF
NA	TRBV18	TRBD1	17	TRBJ1-1	TGTGCCAGCTCACCACCGGCCAGGGGGCGCGGGAACACTGAAGCTTTCTTT	CASSPPARGRGNTEAFF
NA	TRBV19	NA	12	TRBJ1-1	TGTGCCAGTAGTCAGATGAACACTGAAGCTTTCTTT	CASSQMNTEAFF
NA	TRBV30	NA	16	TRBJ1-1	TGTGCCTGGAGTGTATCCCTAACAGGGTCCCCCACTGAAGCTTTCTTT	CAWSVSLTGSPTEAFF
NA	TRBV7-6	TRBD1	16	TRBJ2-2	TGTGCCAGCAGCTTTGAGGACAGGGTGAACACCGGGGAGCTGTTTTTT	CASSFEDRVNTGELFF
NA	TRBV30	TRBD1	14	TRBJ1-5	TGTGCCTGGGCACAGGGGAGAGGCAATCAGCCCCAGCATTTT	CAWAQGRGNQPQHF
NA	TRBV27	NA	14	TRBJ2-7	TGTGCCAGCAGTTTACGAGCCGGGGTTGACGAGCAGTACTTC	CASSLRAGVDEQYF
NA	TRBV5-1	NA	13	TRBJ2-3	TGCGCCAGCAGCGATGCGACTAGTGATACGCAGTATTTT	CASSDATSDTQYF
once	TRBV5-1	NA	15	TRBJ2-2	TGCGCCAGCAGCTCGAAGACACCGAACACCGGGGAGCTGTTTTTT	CASSSKTPNTGELFF
NA	TRBV9	NA	13	TRBJ2-7	TGTGCCAGCAGCGTTTCCTCTTCCTACGAGCAGTACTTC	CASSVSSSYEQYF
NA	TRBV19	TRBD1	16	TRBJ1-2	TGTGCCAGTAGTATTGGGACAGACCTTCTTAACTATGGCTACACCTTC	CASSIGTDLLNYGYTF
NA	TRBV18	NA	14	TRBJ2-5	TGTGCCAGCTCACCATACGAGGGTGGGGAGACCCAGTACTTC	CASSPYEGGETQYF